Shown below are 3 T cell receptor beta chains from a single sample sequenced in a study of human thymus T cells. Thymic material originated from resections removed in the course of corrective heart surgery. Generated by immunoSEQ multiplex PCR, the TCRdb table keeps only in-frame clones and is missing some. The sample lists 65,000 to 90,000 clones, 95% occurring once. The sequenced material came from thymus tissue. The receptors were sampled from a girl younger than two with a congenital heart defect but otherwise immunologically healthy.

V usage is TRBV7-7 and J usage is TRBJ2-5, with D tentatively TRBD1 or TRBD2 (5 bases each). Trimming pared 5 bases from V and 3 bases from J, leaving 10 bases between. Per the germline V gene, CDR1 is SSHAT and CDR2 is FNYEAQ (reference sequence). The CDR3 totals 13 residues. The CDR3 region is CASSPGTEETQYF. CDR3 sequence (DNA): TGTGCCAGCAGCCCTGGGACCGAAGAGACCCAGTACTTC. Drawing the rest from reference TRBV7-7 and TRBJ2-5, the complete variable domain is GAGVSQSPRYKVTKRGQDVTLRCDPISSHATLYWYQQALGQGPEFLTYFNYEAQPDKSGLPSDRFSAERPEGSISTLTIQRTEQRDSAMYRCASSPGTEETQYFGPGTRLLVL.

The rearrangement uses TRBV6-5 and TRBJ2-6, with a possible D match to TRBD2 (6 bases). The germline CDR1 and CDR2 sequences are MNHEY and SVGAGI. V was pared by 2 bases and J by 3 bases, with 11 bases between. CDR3 length: 16 residues. CDR3 nucleotides: TGTGCCAGCAGTTACGCCGGGGGAGTTGGGGCCAACGTCCTGACTTTC. This encodes CASSYAGGVGANVLTF.

The V call is TRBV4-1, the J call TRBJ1-3; unclear D gene. The germline CDR1 and CDR2 sequences are MGHRA and YSYEKL. This CDR3 contains 16 residues. Trimming shortened V by 0 bases and J by 5 bases, and 14 bases separated the two germline ends. The CDR3 sequence is CASSQDRRGLRNTIYF. In DNA form, the CDR3 reads TGCGCCAGCAGCCAAGATCGGCGGGGATTAAGAAACACCATATATTTT.